The 24 T cell receptor beta chains below come from one sample, sequenced in a study of molecular identifiers for immune sequencing clone quantification. One entry per CDR3 protein, called by TCRdb with MiXCR from the PCR reads. Among about 36,000 distinct CDR3 sequences listed, approximately 17% were seen once. Sequencing was performed on naive CD8+ T cells from blood, with Jurkat cell RNA spiked in. Subset in this sample: FACS-sorted CD8+CD4-CCR7+CD45RA+ naive T cells. The receptor source for this set is a human donor in good health. Some libraries in this study had Jurkat cell RNA spiked in.

The chain combines TRBV4-1 with TRBJ1-2; 11 nucleotides align to TRBD1. The CDR3 sequence is 18 residues long. After removal of 4 bases from V and 1 base from J, the junction contained 11 bases not matched to a gene. Germline CDR1 is MGHRA and CDR2 is YSYEKL. The CDR3 sequence: CASSRDKGTGGDNYGYTF. The CDR3 region has the DNA TGCGCCAGCAGCCGAGATAAAGGGACAGGGGGGGATAACTATGGCTACACCTTC.

This clonotype was observed at least ten times. This sequence joins TRBV20-1 and TRBJ2-1, with a tentative D call TRBD2 (5 bases). With 7 bases removed from V and 0 bases from J, the gap between germline ends came to 10 bases. CDR1 and CDR2 from the germline V gene are DFQATT and SNEGSKA (reference sequence). The CDR3 is 13 amino acids. CDR3 in DNA: TGCAGTGGCGGCGGGTACTCCTACAATGAGCAGTTCTTC. This codes for CSGGGYSYNEQFF.

This clonotype was observed at least ten times. The gene calls are TRBV5-4 and TRBJ2-3; no reliable D call. Deletions cut 4 bases from V and 3 bases from J, with 9 bases between. There are 13 residues in the CDR3. The V gene's germline CDR1 is SGHNT and CDR2 YYREEE (reference sequence). The CDR3 DNA reads TGTGCCAGCAGCCCGGTCCCGACAGATACGCAGTATTTT. It specifies CASSPVPTDTQYF. Looking up the rest from reference TRBV5-4 and TRBJ2-3 gives the full variable domain: ETGVTQSPTHLIKTRGQQVTLRCSSQSGHNTVSWYQQALGQGPQFIFQYYREEENGRGNFPPRFSGLQFPNYSSELNVNALELDDSALYLCASSPVPTDTQYFGPGTRLTVL.

This clonotype was observed at least ten times. This rearrangement joins TRBV2 to TRBJ2-2; D call uncertain. The CDR3 spans 11 residues. Germline CDR1 is SNHLY and CDR2 is FYNNEI. V lost 8 bases to trimming and J lost 3 bases, with 4 bases between them. The CDR3 region is CASGHTGELFF. The CDR3 DNA reads as TGTGCCAGCGGACACACCGGGGAGCTGTTTTTT.

Concerning this clonotype: A much larger clone differs by one base, so this may be a read error. The J gene is TRBJ2-1, the V gene TRBV11-2, with D hard to call. CDR1 is SGHAT and CDR2 is FQNNGV in the germline V gene. This CDR3 spans 15 amino acids. In nucleotides, the CDR3 is TGTGCCAGCAACTTAGACCCCGGCTCCTACAATGAGCAGTTCTTC. Translated: CASNLDPGSYNEQFF.

This chain uses TRBV3-1 with TRBJ2-2; D possibly corresponds to TRBD1 (5 bases). The ends were cut back, 0 bases at V and 6 bases at J, with 14 bases in the middle. This CDR3 is built from 16 residues. Per germline, CDR1 LGHDT and CDR2 YNNKEL (reference sequence). The CDR3 here is CASSQEGQGLSGELFF. The CDR3 bases are TGTGCCAGCAGCCAAGAGGGGCAGGGATTGTCCGGGGAGCTGTTTTTT. Filled out from reference TRBV3-1 and TRBJ2-2, the complete variable domain reads DTAVSQTPKYLVTQMGNDKSIKCEQNLGHDTMYWYKQDSKKFLKIMFSYNNKELIINETVPNRFSPKSPDKAHLNLHINSLELGDSAVYFCASSQEGQGLSGELFFGEGSRLTVL.

This clonotype was observed a handful of times. V and J are TRBV13 and TRBJ2-7, with D perhaps matching TRBD2 (6 bases). The CDR3 loop spans 15 amino acids. V lost 3 bases and J lost 6, with 18 bases in between. In germline, CDR1 is PRHDT, CDR2 FYEKMQ (reference sequence). The CDR3 DNA reads as TGTGCCAGCAGCTTCCGGGACTGGGCTAATCCCGAGCAGTACTTC. This encodes CASSFRDWANPEQYF.

This clonotype was seen at least ten times. The V gene is TRBV28, the J gene TRBJ2-7; no firm D call. The length of the CDR3 is 14 residues. CDR1 is MDHEN and CDR2 is SYDVKM in the germline V gene. V lost 6 bases, J lost 3 bases, and 15 bases lay in between. CDR3 sequence (DNA): TGTGCCAGCAGCCCCCCCAGCAACTACTACGAGCAGTACTTC. Its protein is CASSPPSNYYEQYF.

This clonotype was seen many times. The chain is built from TRBV27 and TRBJ2-4; D is perhaps TRBD1 (5 bases). CDR1 is MNHEY, CDR2 SMNVEV, per germline (reference sequence). The V end lost 5 bases, the J end lost 4 bases, and 12 bases lay between the germline ends. The CDR3 is 14 residues long. CDR3 nucleotides: TGTGCCAGCAGTCCCCGACGACAGAAAAACATTCAGTACTTC. Translated: CASSPRRQKNIQYF.

The chain carries TRBV7-9 and TRBJ2-1, with D possibly called TRBD1 or TRBD2 (5 bases each). With 6 bases removed from V and 7 bases from J, the gap between germline ends came to 13 bases. Germline values: CDR1 SEHNR, CDR2 FQNEAQ (reference sequence). This CDR3 has 13 residues. CDR3 protein: CASSDVGENEQFF. CDR3 bases: TGTGCCAGCAGTGATGTGGGGGAGAATGAGCAGTTCTTC.

The chain links TRBV7-6 to TRBJ2-3; 8 nucleotides match TRBD2. The CDR3 covers 18 residues. CDR1 and CDR2 from the germline V gene are SGHVS and FNYEAQ. The V and J ends lost 2 bases and 5 bases, in that order; junction bases with no gene match: 15. CDR3 sequence: CASSLRRAGGPWGDTQYF. The DNA for the CDR3 is TGTGCCAGCAGCTTACGACGGGCGGGAGGACCCTGGGGAGATACGCAGTATTTT.

The chain employs TRBV9 and TRBJ2-7; a possible D gene is TRBD1 (7 bases). Germline V CDR1 and CDR2: SGDLS, YYNGEE. The CDR3 is 13 residues long. V lost 0 bases to trimming and J lost 6 bases, with 10 bases between them. Here the CDR3 reads CASSVGQGGEQYF. The CDR3 region has the DNA TGTGCCAGCAGCGTAGGACAGGGAGGCGAGCAGTACTTC.

The genes are TRBV7-8 and TRBJ2-7; 8 bases align to TRBD2. The CDR3 has 15 residues. Unmatched junction bases numbered 4, after V lost 1 base and J lost 2 bases. Germline values: CDR1 SGHVS, CDR2 FQNEAQ. The CDR3 DNA sequence: TGTGCCAGCAGCTTAGGGACTAGCTTTCCCTACGAGCAGTACTTC. It specifies CASSLGTSFPYEQYF.

This clonotype was seen ten or more times. The chain couples TRBV27 to TRBJ2-7, with D perhaps TRBD1 (6 bases). Trimming removed 4 bases at V and 0 bases at J, with 7 bases between. Germline V gene sequence: CDR1 MNHEY, CDR2 SMNVEV (reference sequence). The CDR3 consists of 13 residues. In DNA form, the CDR3 reads TGTGCCAGCAGTTGGGGGCCCTCCTACGAGCAGTACTTC. Protein product: CASSWGPSYEQYF.

This chain joins TRBV7-9 and TRBJ2-3, with unresolved D. V lost 7 bases, J lost 6 bases, and 8 bases lay in between. Germline V lookup: CDR1 SEHNR, CDR2 FQNEAQ (reference sequence). The CDR3 is made up of 11 amino acids. The CDR3 reads CASIKRDTQYF. The DNA for the CDR3 is TGTGCCAGCATCAAGAGGGATACGCAGTATTTT.

Many counts were recorded for this clonotype. The genes are TRBV4-1 and TRBJ2-7; D is unresolved. The CDR3 runs 13 residues. The germline V and J ends were trimmed by 4 bases and 3 bases, with 10 bases remaining between them. From germline, CDR1 is MGHRA and CDR2 YSYEKL. In nucleotides, the CDR3 is TGCGCCAGCAGCCCTAGGCCCGGCTACGAGCAGTACTTC. Its protein product is CASSPRPGYEQYF.

This clonotype has ten or more counts. This chain connects TRBV29-1 to TRBJ2-1; no firm D call. Germline CDR1 and CDR2: SQVTM and ANQGSEA. The CDR3 is made up of 15 amino acids. The V end was cut by 0 bases, the J end by 4 bases, with 13 bases between. CDR3 in DNA: TGCAGCGTTGAAGATCTGGCGAAGAAATACAATGAGCAGTTCTTC. Its protein is CSVEDLAKKYNEQFF.

In its sample, this clonotype was seen many times. Written as DNA, the CDR3 is TGTGCCAGCAGTTGGGGTCTTCGGCGATTAGGGGAGACCCAGTACTTC. Protein sequence: CASSWGLRRLGETQYF. V gene TRBV28 combines with J gene TRBJ2-5; D gene unclear. The V and J ends lost 4 bases and 5 bases respectively, with 20 bases between them. Germline CDR1 is MDHEN and CDR2 is SYDVKM. CDR3 length: 16 residues.

This clonotype was detected many times. The chain employs TRBV7-2 and TRBJ2-1, with a possible D match to TRBD2 (5 bases). There are 14 residues in the CDR3. Germline lookup yields CDR1 SGHTA and CDR2 FQGNSA. Trimming left V 4 bases short and J 8 bases short, with 15 bases between. The CDR3 region has the DNA TGTGCCAGCAGCTCACTGACTACGGCCGATGAGCAGTTCTTC. Translated, it gives CASSSLTTADEQFF.

This clonotype was picked up many times. The chain has TRBV9 and TRBJ2-7, with TRBD2 matching 13 bases. Germline V gene sequence: CDR1 SGDLS, CDR2 YYNGEE. With V trimmed by 0 bases and J by 2 bases, 8 bases remained unmatched. CDR3 length: 18 residues. The CDR3 DNA sequence: TGTGCCAGCAGCGTAGCTCCCGGACTAGCGGGAGCCCCCTACGAGCAGTACTTC. This translates into CASSVAPGLAGAPYEQYF.

This clonotype was observed at least ten times. The V gene is TRBV24-1, the J gene TRBJ2-2; 10 bases agree with TRBD1. CDR1 KGHDR and CDR2 SFDVKD come from the germline V gene. The CDR3 consists of 21 residues. With V trimmed by 2 bases and J by 4 bases, 18 bases remained unmatched. The CDR3 here is CATSDSIPHPGQGRVTGELFF. The CDR3 coding sequence is TGTGCCACCAGTGATTCGATACCTCACCCGGGACAGGGGAGGGTCACCGGGGAGCTGTTTTTT.

This clonotype occurred a few times. This rearrangement joins TRBV4-2 to TRBJ2-3, with D perhaps matching TRBD2 (5 bases). V was clipped by 4 bases and J by 8 bases, with 10 bases between them. This CDR3 has 12 residues. Germline lookup yields CDR1 LGHNA and CDR2 YNFKEQ. Here the CDR3 reads CASSPEEVTQYF. Written as DNA, the CDR3 is TGTGCCAGCAGCCCGGAGGAGGTTACGCAGTATTTT.

This clonotype has ten or more counts. This rearrangement joins TRBV7-9 to TRBJ2-7, with TRBD1 as a possible D gene (6 bases). This CDR3 is built from 15 residues. The V and J ends lost 3 bases and 4 bases respectively, with 16 bases between them. CDR1 and CDR2 from the germline V gene are SEHNR and FQNEAQ (reference sequence). This chain's CDR3 is CASSFPGVGTYEQYF. CDR3 DNA sequence: TGTGCCAGCAGCTTCCCAGGGGTCGGCACTTACGAGCAGTACTTC.

This clonotype turned up a few times. The genes are TRBV6-4 and TRBJ1-2, with TRBD1 as a possible D gene (6 bases). From germline, CDR1 is MRHNA and CDR2 SNTAGT. Trimming took off 2 bases at V and 5 bases at J, with 12 bases between the two ends. This CDR3 is built from 14 residues. This CDR3 is CASSDGGGGYGYTF. The CDR3 DNA is TGTGCCAGCAGTGACGGGGGCGGCGGATATGGCTACACCTTC.